The 7 T cell receptor beta chains below were found in one sample sequenced in a study of T cells in Graves' hyperthyroidism and ophthalmopathy. RNA transcripts yielded amplified TCR beta CDR3 regions. In the first-round RT-PCR of the TCR CDR3, the HTBI primer set was used. TCRdb processed the multiplex PCR reads anew with MiXCR; each CDR3 protein has one entry. Among 350,000 or so distinct CDR3 sequences listed, under 25% were seen once. Sequencing used blood. Source of these receptors: a woman between 50 and 59 years old with Graves' hyperthyroidism.

This clonotype was seen ten or more times. CDR3 sequence: CASSDRPGTEAFF. For the CDR3, the DNA is TGTGCCAGCTCTGACCGACCTGGCACTGAAGCTTTCTTT. The V call is TRBV18, the J call TRBJ1-1; D is undetermined. This CDR3 spans 13 amino acids. Trimming stripped 6 bases from V and 4 bases from J, with 12 bases between. Germline CDR1 KGHSH, CDR2 LQKENI.

The chain employs TRBV10-2 and TRBJ1-2, with a tentative D call TRBD1 (6 bases). This CDR3 is 14 amino acids long. Germline V gives CDR1 WSHSY, CDR2 SAAADI. Trimming removed 6 bases from V and 3 bases from J, with 14 bases in between. The DNA of the CDR3 is TGCGCCAGCAGGGAGGGGGGATCGGACTATGGCTACACCTTC. Amino acid sequence: CASREGGSDYGYTF.

The V call is TRBV20-1, the J call TRBJ1-3; 8 positions match TRBD1. Per germline, CDR1 DFQATT and CDR2 SNEGSKA (reference sequence). The CDR3 has 15 amino acids. V lost 3 bases, J lost 8 bases, and 12 bases stayed unmatched. CDR3 sequence: CSASRDRGGPDTIYF. The DNA of the CDR3 is TGCAGTGCTAGCAGAGACAGGGGAGGACCGGACACCATATATTTT.

This clonotype occurred many times. The genes are TRBV9 and TRBJ2-5; D remains unclear. CDR3 length: 12 amino acids. Trimming shortened V by 2 bases and J by 4 bases, and 6 bases separated the two germline ends. Per the germline V gene, CDR1 is SGDLS and CDR2 is YYNGEE. CDR3 coding DNA: TGTGCCAGCAGCGTTGTTGGAGAGACCCAGTACTTC. Its protein product is CASSVVGETQYF.

This chain connects TRBV30 to TRBJ2-7, with TRBD1 identical over 7 bases. The CDR3 is 15 residues long. Trimming at V came to 8 bases and at J to 2 bases, leaving 15 bases not matched to a gene. Germline CDR1 and CDR2: GTSNPN and SVGIG (reference sequence). The CDR3 nucleotides read TGTGCCAGTAGTATGAGGACAGGTACGGCCTACGAGCAGTACTTC. Translating gives CASSMRTGTAYEQYF.

This clonotype has ten or more counts. The V gene is TRBV12-3 or TRBV12-4, the J gene TRBJ1-2, with a weak D call TRBD1 (5 bases). Trimming took off 6 bases at V and 7 bases at J, with 18 bases between the two ends. The CDR3 is 14 residues long. Here the CDR3 DNA reads TGTGCCAGCAGCACCTCCCAGGGAGAACCTGGCTACACCTTC. It specifies CASSTSQGEPGYTF.

The chain recombines TRBV10-3 with TRBJ2-7, with 7 bases matching TRBD2. Per germline, CDR1 ENHRY and CDR2 SYGVKD. The CDR3 runs to 16 residues. The junction had 9 bases not matched to a gene; V was cut back by 4 bases and J by 0 bases. CDR3 bases: TGTGCCATCAGTGGGGGGGAGGGTGCGGGCTCCTACGAGCAGTACTTC. Amino acid sequence: CAISGGEGAGSYEQYF.